This TCR beta chain was recovered during a study of CD8+CD57+ T cells in acquired aplastic anemia. In this sample, this clonotype turned up a few times. Its target is unknown. The CDR3 runs to 13 residues. CDR1 WSHSY and CDR2 SAAADI come from the germline V gene. V shed 0 bases and J shed 6 bases, with 8 bases lying between them. Investigators profiled TCR beta VDJ and CDR3 from genomic DNA template. TCRdb itself ran the reads through MiXCR, one entry per CDR3 protein. The table has nearly 60,000 distinct CDR3 sequences, roughly 60% seen once; the top ten hold approximately 15%. Notes on the study in general: The CD8+ Simpson's diversity of patients and controls was not significantly different.

Patients picked for sequencing had shown CD8+CD57+ cell expansion detected by flow cytometry. The TCR originated in a human donor with aplastic anemia. Sequences were obtained from sorted CD4+, CD8+, or CD8+CD57+ T cells (not recorded which) from PBMCs. The rearrangement links TRBV10-2 to TRBJ1-2; D is unresolved. The CDR3 nucleotides read TGCGCCAGCAGTGAGTCGATTGGTGATGGCTACACCTTC. Protein: CASSESIGDGYTF.